The clone carrying this T cell receptor (beta chain) is labeled medium-sized. The antigen remains unidentified. The data are from a study of tumor and adjacent non-tumor tissue in lung cancer. Study-wide results and limits: In normal lung, the top 100 clones were significantly more dominant than in tumor.

The template was RNA from unsorted bulk tissue. Distant lung tissue was collected more than 3 cm away from the tumor edge. CDR1 is SQVTM and CDR2 is ANQGSEA in the germline V gene. The CDR3 length is 12 residues. V lost 6 bases, J lost 7 bases, and 15 bases lay in between. A modified ARM-PCR protocol with three rounds of nested PCR amplified TCRbeta. Each CDR3 protein is one row after TCRdb ran MiXCR on the multiplex PCR reads. The repertoire holds tens of thousands of distinct CDR3 sequences, around 67% seen once, with 25% to 35% in the top ten. The receptor was derived from a woman in her 70s with non-small cell lung cancer. Sequencing was done on a sample of distant non-tumor lung tissue. V usage is TRBV29-1 and J usage is TRBJ1-1; possible D gene TRBD1, 6 bases. The CDR3 loop reads CSVPTGTHEAFF. The CDR3 DNA reads as TGCAGCGTACCTACCGGGACACATGAAGCTTTCTTT.